This T cell receptor beta chain was retrieved from a study of cytomegalovirus exposure and HLA in healthy donors. Study-level findings and limits: Apart from CMV serostatus, no immune exposure information was available. The study put 160 or so TCR beta chains on its list as cytomegalovirus-associated. High specificity and sensitivity for cytomegalovirus status were reported for the classifier. Usually a TCR sequence was rare, but some public TCRs were found in many donors.

Worth noting for this clone: What it recognizes is unknown.

Primers included in the PCR were 60 Vbeta and 13 Jbeta primers. The data were produced by immunoSEQ multiplex PCR, yet TCRdb's version contains in-frame clones alone and is incomplete. The sample has approximately 100,000 clones, approximately 80% seen once; the top ten hold roughly 5.4%. V lost 0 bases, J lost 5 bases, and 9 bases stayed unmatched. This CDR3 has 18 residues. In germline, CDR1 is MGHRA, CDR2 YSYEKL. Sequenced material: PBMCs. The genes are TRBV4-1 and TRBJ2-2; 10 nucleotides line up with TRBD2. The TCR comes from a woman aged 18-29 years in good health and CMV-seropositive. For the CDR3, the DNA is TGCGCCAGCAGCCAAGAATCTCGCCTAGCGGGAGTTACCGGGGAGCTGTTTTTT. Encoded protein: CASSQESRLAGVTGELFF.